The 27 T cell receptor beta chains reported below all come from one sample, sequenced in a study of blood T cell repertoires in COVID-19. The protocol was immunoSEQ multiplex PCR, while the TCRdb copy is restricted to in-frame clones and leaves out a portion. Found here are over 90,000 clones, around 90% of them singletons; the top ten hold about 3.4%. Sequences were obtained from peripheral blood. The origin of the receptors is a woman in her 70s with acute or convalescent COVID-19.

This clone has only a few counts. The J gene is TRBJ2-7, the V gene TRBV7-2, with D possibly TRBD2 on 5 matching bases. The CDR3 length is 15 residues. Germline CDR1 SGHTA, CDR2 FQGNSA. The germline V and J ends were trimmed by 1 base and 2 bases, with 12 bases remaining between them. The CDR3: CASSLGGPGTYEQYV. The DNA of the CDR3 is TGTGCCAGCAGCTTAGGAGGGCCGGGGACCTACGAGCAGTACGTC.

This chain uses TRBV19 with TRBJ2-3, with 7 bases fitting TRBD2. The CDR3 loop spans 16 amino acids. The J segment lost 1 base and the V segment lost 3 bases, leaving 7 bases of the junction unmatched. Germline CDR1 reads LNHDA; CDR2 reads SQIVND (reference sequence). In DNA, the CDR3 is TGTGCCAGTAGTATTCGGAGCGGGGTCGGCACAGATACGCAGTATTTT. Encoded protein: CASSIRSGVGTDTQYF.

This chain joins TRBV15 and TRBJ2-1; no firm D call. Germline-derived CDR1 and CDR2 are LNHNV and YYDKDF (reference sequence). CDR3 length: 19 residues. Trimming took 0 bases from V and 3 from J, leaving 21 bases between them. The DNA of the CDR3 is TGTGCCACCAGCAGAGAGATAGGTCGGCCCGTACTAATCTACAATGAGCAGTTCTTC. The encoded protein is CATSREIGRPVLIYNEQFF.

V is TRBV7-9 and J is TRBJ1-2; possibly TRBD1 for D (5 bases). From germline, CDR1 is SEHNR and CDR2 FQNEAQ (reference sequence). Trimming stripped 2 bases from V and 4 bases from J, with 11 bases between. The CDR3 loop spans 14 amino acids. The CDR3 spells CASSLPGGSYGYTF. The CDR3, as DNA: TGTGCCAGCAGCTTACCGGGGGGGAGCTATGGCTACACCTTC.

The rearrangement joins TRBV6-4 to TRBJ2-7, with TRBD1 matching over 9 bases. CDR1 and CDR2 (germline): MRHNA, SNTAGT. With 3 bases clipped from V and 6 bases from J, the junction kept 12 bases outside the gene matches. The CDR3 contains 16 residues. The CDR3 sequence is CASSEFNRDREFEQYF. CDR3 nucleotide sequence: TGTGCCAGCAGTGAATTTAACCGGGACAGGGAATTCGAGCAGTACTTC.

CDR3 in amino acids: CASSQTSSYNSPLHF. CDR3 sequence (DNA): TGTGCCAGCAGCCAAACGAGCTCCTATAATTCACCCCTCCACTTT. The J gene is TRBJ1-6, the V gene TRBV14; D is unclear. The CDR3 runs to 15 residues. The V end was cut by 2 bases, the J end by 0 bases, with 5 bases between. The V gene's germline CDR1 is SGHDN and CDR2 FVKESK. Based on the CDR3 plus reference TRBV14 and TRBJ1-6, the full variable domain is EAGVTQFPSHSVIEKGQTVTLRCDPISGHDNLYWYRRVMGKEIKFLLHFVKESKQDESGMPNNRFLAERTGGTYSTLKVQPAELEDSGVYFCASSQTSSYNSPLHFGNGTRLTVT.

The chain joins TRBV11-2 to TRBJ2-7, with 7 nucleotides matching TRBD1. Germline CDR1 and CDR2: SGHAT and FQNNGV. CDR3 length: 13 residues. With 3 bases clipped from V and 4 bases from J, the junction kept 3 bases outside the gene matches. CDR3 residues: CASSLDRSYEQYF. The CDR3 coding sequence is TGTGCCAGCAGCTTGGACAGGAGTTACGAGCAGTACTTC.

The rearrangement uses TRBV7-2 and TRBJ1-2, with a tentative D call TRBD1 (5 bases). From germline, CDR1 is SGHTA and CDR2 FQGNSA. This CDR3 is built from 16 residues. V dropped 1 base and J dropped 4 bases, with 16 bases sitting between them. CDR3: CASSLGGSGTSYGYTF. DNA for the CDR3: TGTGCCAGCAGCTTAGGAGGTAGCGGGACGTCCTATGGCTACACCTTC.

V and J are TRBV10-1 and TRBJ2-3, with 12 positions matching TRBD2. Germline-derived CDR1 and CDR2 are WNHNN and SYGVQD (reference sequence). This CDR3 contains 15 residues. V gave up 2 bases and J gave up 4 bases; unmatched junction bases: 1. CDR3 sequence reads: CASSEGLAGSDTQYF. The CDR3 DNA is TGCGCCAGCAGTGAGGGACTAGCGGGATCAGATACGCAGTATTTT.

A single count supports this clone. The chain links TRBV29-1 to TRBJ1-1; D is unclear. Trimming removed 4 bases at V and 0 bases at J, with 9 bases between. Germline assignment: CDR1 SQVTM and CDR2 ANQGSEA. CDR3 length equals 13 residues. CDR3 nucleotide sequence: TGCAGCGTTGTTCAGGTTATGAACACTGAAGCTTTCTTT. It translates to CSVVQVMNTEAFF.

The gene calls are TRBV11-2 and TRBJ2-7; 7 bases are shared with TRBD2. This CDR3 contains 15 residues. Germline assignment: CDR1 SGHAT and CDR2 FQNNGV. Losses at the gene ends were 1 base for V and 4 bases for J; bases not matched to a gene: 7. CDR3 sequence (DNA): TGTGCCAGCAGCTTAGGGTCTAGCGGCGGGTACGAGCAGTACTTC. This gives the protein CASSLGSSGGYEQYF.

V is TRBV28 and J is TRBJ1-4; 7 bases align to TRBD1. Losses at the gene ends were 6 bases for V and 7 bases for J; bases not matched to a gene: 11. There are 15 residues in the CDR3. The germline V gene encodes CDR1 MDHEN and CDR2 SYDVKM. The CDR3, as DNA: TGTGCCAGCAGCCTTCTAACAGGGGTCGCTGAAAAACTGTTTTTT. Encoded protein: CASSLLTGVAEKLFF. Based on the CDR3 plus reference TRBV28 and TRBJ1-4, the full variable domain is DVKVTQSSRYLVKRTGEKVFLECVQDMDHENMFWYRQDPGLGLRLIYFSYDVKMKEKGDIPEGYSVSREKKERFSLILESASTNQTSMYLCASSLLTGVAEKLFFGSGTQLSVL.

The chain has TRBV28 and TRBJ2-5, with TRBD2 matching over 7 bases. Trimming cost V 7 bases and J 3 bases; bases outside gene matches: 5. The CDR3 extends over 13 amino acids. The V gene's germline CDR1 is MDHEN and CDR2 SYDVKM. The CDR3 sequence: CASISSGKETQYF. The DNA for the CDR3 is TGTGCCAGCATATCTAGCGGTAAAGAGACCCAGTACTTC.

Here the CDR3 reads CASSHTGVGNEQYF. The CDR3 DNA reads TGTGCCAGCAGCCATACGGGAGTTGGAAACGAGCAGTACTTC. This chain connects TRBV11-2 to TRBJ2-7; maybe TRBD2 (6 bases). Germline V gene sequence: CDR1 SGHAT, CDR2 FQNNGV. Deletions cut 5 bases from V and 5 bases from J, with 16 bases between. The CDR3 runs to 14 residues.

This clone was observed a few times. V is TRBV7-9 and J is TRBJ1-1; tentatively, D is TRBD1 (6 bases). V dropped 1 base and J dropped 5 bases, with 14 bases sitting between them. Germline values: CDR1 SEHNR, CDR2 FQNEAQ (reference sequence). There are 15 residues in the CDR3. The CDR3 DNA follows: TGTGCCAGCAGCTTAGAATCGTGGGGGCGGACTGAAGCTTTCTTT. Its protein is CASSLESWGRTEAFF.

The chain employs TRBV6-6 and TRBJ1-5, with D possibly matching TRBD1 (5 bases). Germline CDR1 MNHNY, CDR2 SVGAGI (reference sequence). The germline V and J ends were trimmed by 8 bases and 4 bases, with 12 bases remaining between them. The CDR3 is made up of 13 amino acids. DNA of the CDR3: TGTGCCAGCCAACGGGGGGGGAATCAGCCCCAGCATTTT. Protein: CASQRGGNQPQHF.

V gene TRBV6-5 combines with J gene TRBJ2-2; 13 bases map to TRBD2. CDR3 length: 16 amino acids. V dropped 4 bases and J dropped 7; count of bases not matched to a gene: 6. Germline V lookup: CDR1 MNHEY, CDR2 SVGAGI. CDR3 residues: CASSSVTSGRNGELFF. The CDR3 nucleotides are TGTGCCAGCAGTTCGGTGACTAGCGGGAGGAACGGGGAGCTGTTTTTT.

The chain is built from TRBV6-5 and TRBJ1-6; D is unclear. V was shortened by 8 bases and J by 0 bases, with 11 bases between the two germline ends. This CDR3 is built from 15 residues. Germline V gene lookup returns CDR1 MNHEY and CDR2 SVGAGI. DNA for the CDR3: TGTGCCAGCTCCTTGGGGAGCTCCTATAATTCACCCCTCCACTTT. It codes for CASSLGSSYNSPLHF.

The J gene is TRBJ1-4, the V gene TRBV23-1, with D perhaps TRBD1 (5 bases). TRBV23-1 is an ORF; its function is uncertain. CDR3 length: 16 residues. V dropped 2 bases and J dropped 8 bases, with 18 bases sitting between them. The CDR3 protein is CASSQVRSRGEEKLFF. CDR3 bases: TGCGCCAGCAGTCAAGTTCGGTCGCGGGGCGAGGAAAAACTGTTTTTT.

The V call is TRBV14, the J call TRBJ1-1; D not resolved. Germline loops: CDR1 SGHDN, CDR2 FVKESK. Trimming left V 3 bases short and J 0 bases short, with 5 bases between. This CDR3 spans 13 amino acids. The CDR3 nucleotides are TGTGCCAGCAGCCAGGGAGTGAACACTGAAGCTTTCTTT. Its translation: CASSQGVNTEAFF.

This clone was picked up many times. This chain joins TRBV4-2 and TRBJ2-7, with TRBD1 matching 9 bases. The junction had 8 bases not matched to a gene; V was cut back by 0 bases and J by 2 bases. CDR3 length: 17 amino acids. Germline assignment: CDR1 LGHNA and CDR2 YNFKEQ. Here the CDR3 reads CASSQESGTGPAYEQYF. The DNA for the CDR3 is TGTGCCAGCAGCCAAGAATCCGGGACAGGGCCTGCCTACGAGCAGTACTTC.

The rearrangement links TRBV3-1 (or the pseudogene TRBV3-2) to TRBJ1-1; D ambiguous. V was trimmed by 1 base and J by 4 bases, leaving 16 bases between them. CDR1 is LGHDT and CDR2 is YNNKEL in the germline V gene (reference sequence). The CDR3 extends over 16 amino acids. The CDR3 protein is CASSQVWSSLGTEAFF. CDR3 nucleotides: TGTGCCAGCAGCCAAGTCTGGAGCTCCTTGGGCACTGAAGCTTTCTTT.

This clone showed up just a few times. The chain carries TRBV7-2 and TRBJ1-3, with 8 bases that match TRBD1. Losses at the gene ends were 4 bases for V and 4 bases for J; bases not matched to a gene: 9. The CDR3 is 16 amino acids. Germline values: CDR1 SGHTA, CDR2 FQGNSA. The CDR3 loop reads CASSSLDRAPGNTIYF. In nucleotides, the CDR3 is TGTGCCAGCAGCTCTCTGGACAGGGCACCAGGAAACACCATATATTTT.

This sequence joins TRBV5-4 and TRBJ1-6; unclear D gene. The CDR3 covers 14 residues. Trimming shortened V by 4 bases and J by 6 bases, and 11 bases separated the two germline ends. Germline CDR1 reads SGHNT; CDR2 reads YYREEE (reference sequence). The CDR3 DNA sequence: TGTGCCAGCAGCGTGCAGAACCTTAATTCACCCCTCCACTTT. Its translation is CASSVQNLNSPLHF.

This clone was observed once. This rearrangement joins TRBV6-2 or TRBV6-3 to TRBJ2-1; 15 positions match TRBD2. V shed 6 bases, J shed 3 bases, and the junction held 6 bases outside the gene matches. The CDR3 length is 17 residues. Germline values: CDR1 MNHEY, CDR2 SVGEGT. DNA for the CDR3: TGTGCCAGCAGCCAGGGACTAGCGGGGGGAAACTACAATGAGCAGTTCTTC. It translates to CASSQGLAGGNYNEQFF.

The gene calls are TRBV4-1 and TRBJ1-4, with D unclear. CDR3 length: 15 residues. Trimming pared 1 base from V and 8 bases from J, leaving 14 bases between. Germline values: CDR1 MGHRA, CDR2 YSYEKL. The CDR3 DNA reads TGCGCCAGCAGCCAAGGCGCCAAACCGGGAGAAAAACTGTTTTTT. As protein: CASSQGAKPGEKLFF.

The chain joins TRBV6-6 to TRBJ1-2; D may be TRBD1 (6 bases). V was pared by 2 bases and J by 4 bases, with 11 bases between. The CDR3 is made up of 14 amino acids. The V gene's germline CDR1 is MNHNY and CDR2 SVGAGI (reference sequence). This CDR3 is CASSYGAGAYGYTF. Written as DNA, the CDR3 is TGTGCCAGCAGTTACGGTGCGGGGGCCTATGGCTACACCTTC.